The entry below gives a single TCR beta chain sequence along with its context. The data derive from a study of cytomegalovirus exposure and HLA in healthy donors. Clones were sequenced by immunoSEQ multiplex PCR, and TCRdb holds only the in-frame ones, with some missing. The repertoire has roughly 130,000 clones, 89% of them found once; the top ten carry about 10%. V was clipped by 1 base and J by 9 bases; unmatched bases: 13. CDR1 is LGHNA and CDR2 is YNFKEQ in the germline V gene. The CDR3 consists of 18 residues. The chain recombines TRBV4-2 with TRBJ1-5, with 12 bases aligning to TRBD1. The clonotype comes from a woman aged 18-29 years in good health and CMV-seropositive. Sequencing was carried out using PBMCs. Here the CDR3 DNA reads TGTGCCAGCAGCCAAGCAGTAACGGGACAGGGGGCAGAAGGGCCCCAGCATTTT. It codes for CASSQAVTGQGAEGPQHF.